This TCR beta chain was found in a study of radiotherapy plus CTLA-4 blockade in lung cancer. Findings and limits, study-wide: TCR clones from tumors expanded in blood after radiotherapy plus ipilimumab.

Trimming removed 6 bases at V and 5 bases at J, with 7 bases between. Germline V gives CDR1 MNHEY, CDR2 SMNVEV (reference sequence). This CDR3 comprises 11 residues. A single count supports this clone. Its antigen is not identified. Produced via immunoSEQ multiplex PCR; TCRdb's table is partial and in-frame only. Among tens of thousands of clones listed, 70% to 90% were seen once. The chain couples TRBV27 to TRBJ1-1; unclear D gene. This sample comprised peripheral blood, obtained from a patient treated with radiotherapy plus ipilimumab. The source is a human donor with non-small cell lung cancer whose response to radiotherapy plus ipilimumab could not be evaluated. The CDR3 sequence: CASRAGTEAFF. The CDR3 bases are TGTGCCAGCAGGGCAGGAACTGAAGCTTTCTTT.